The 8 T cell receptor beta chains in this list originate from one sample, sequenced in a study of blood T cells in healthy people across ages. A second PCR, run for about 7 to 11 cycles, used a sample-barcoded 5' primer plus a J-beta primer mix. TCRdb reprocessed the 5' RACE reads via MiXCR and lists one record per CDR3 protein. The table shows about 630,000 distinct CDR3 sequences, with more than 20% occurring only once. The material sequenced was blood. The source is a man between 65 and 85 years old in good health.

The chain recombines TRBV29-1 with TRBJ2-7; 7 bases agree with TRBD2. CDR3 length equals 13 residues. The trim removed 6 bases at V and 3 bases at J, leaving 8 bases unmatched. Germline V gene sequence: CDR1 SQVTM, CDR2 ANQGSEA. CDR3 in DNA: TGCAGCGTACGGACTGGCGGGGGCTACGAGCAGTACTTC. Encoded protein: CSVRTGGGYEQYF.

This clonotype was recorded a few times. V is TRBV5-5 and J is TRBJ2-3, with D hard to call. Germline V gives CDR1 SGHKS, CDR2 YYEKEE (reference sequence). The CDR3 spans 12 residues. V lost 4 bases and J 2 bases, leaving 5 bases between the germline ends. CDR3 in amino acids: CASSIPTDTQYF. DNA for the CDR3: TGTGCCAGCAGCATCCCCACAGATACGCAGTATTTT.

The chain carries TRBV5-1 and TRBJ2-5; TRBD1 matches 7 bases. This CDR3 is built from 14 residues. V shed 4 bases, J shed 3 bases, and the junction held 6 bases outside the gene matches. From germline, CDR1 is SGHRS and CDR2 YFSETQ. The CDR3 loop reads CASSQGTAKETQYF. Here the CDR3 DNA reads TGCGCCAGCAGCCAGGGGACAGCAAAAGAGACCCAGTACTTC.

The rearrangement links TRBV12-3 or TRBV12-4 to TRBJ2-6; no clear D. Trimming left V 3 bases short and J 11 bases short, with 2 bases between. The CDR3 is made up of 10 amino acids. The CDR3 sequence is CASSFDVLTF. The DNA of the CDR3 is TGTGCCAGCAGTTTTGACGTCCTGACTTTC.

This clonotype has only a few counts. This chain uses TRBV12-3 or TRBV12-4 with TRBJ2-2, with D possibly TRBD2 on 6 matching bases. V gave up 6 bases and J gave up 7 bases, with 15 bases separating them. The CDR3 runs 14 residues. Written as DNA, the CDR3 is TGTGCCAGCAGACTTAGCGGTGGTGTCGGGGAGCTGTTTTTT. Translating gives CASRLSGGVGELFF.

This clonotype was detected only a few times. This chain joins TRBV24-1 and TRBJ2-6; tentative D call: TRBD1 (5 bases). Germline V CDR1 and CDR2: KGHDR, SFDVKD. The V end lost 4 bases, the J end lost 6 bases, and 12 bases lay between the germline ends. This CDR3 has 15 residues. The CDR3 here is CATSDTGSEANVLTF. The CDR3 nucleotides read TGTGCCACCAGTGACACAGGTTCCGAGGCCAACGTCCTGACTTTC.

V and J are TRBV6-1 and TRBJ1-1; D remains ambiguous. The CDR3 runs to 12 residues. Germline V gene data show CDR1 as MNHNS and CDR2 as SASEGT. Trimming took off 3 bases at V and 7 bases at J, with 9 bases between the two ends. The CDR3 DNA follows: TGTGCCAGCAGTGACCGATGGTATGAAGCTTTCTTT. Encoded protein: CASSDRWYEAFF.

This rearrangement joins TRBV11-3 to TRBJ2-2; D perhaps matches TRBD1 (5 bases). V was cut by 2 bases and J by 6 bases, with 13 bases left in between. This CDR3 has 15 residues. Germline CDR1 is SGHNT and CDR2 is YENEEA. The DNA of the CDR3 is TGTGCCAGCAGCTTATATCAGGGAATTGCCGGGGAGCTGTTTTTT. It translates to CASSLYQGIAGELFF.